A selection of T cell receptor beta chains follows, all from one sample in a study of cytomegalovirus exposure and HLA in healthy donors. Profiled with immunoSEQ multiplex PCR; TCRdb holds only in-frame clones, not every one. Of 150,000 to 180,000 clones in the sample, more than 75% were seen once. The sequenced sample was PBMCs. These receptors all come from a young man in good health and CMV-seropositive. Both conserved end residues are part of each CDR3. D genes are given only for firm matches. Rows give clone size only sometimes, using once, few, many, or a class for an expanded clone.

CASSSDGGTEAFF	TGTGCCAGCAGCTCAGACGGGGGCACTGAAGCTTTCTTT	-	TRBV5-6	TRBJ1-1	-
CASSLAVGQPQHF	TGTGCCAGCAGCTTGGCTGTGGGCCAGCCCCAGCATTTT	-	TRBV5-5	TRBJ1-5	-
CASSPQDRGDEQYF	TGTGCCAGCAGCCCACAGGACAGGGGCGACGAGCAGTACTTC	once	TRBV6-6	TRBJ2-7	TRBD1
CASSILAGDQYEQYF	TGTGCCAGTAGTATTTTAGCGGGAGACCAATACGAGCAGTACTTC	-	TRBV19	TRBJ2-7	TRBD2
CASSFSNSGRGYEQFF	TGTGCCAGCAGTTTTTCCAATAGCGGGAGAGGCTATGAGCAGTTCTTC	-	TRBV28	TRBJ2-1	TRBD2
CAWSAGASGEQFF	TGTGCCTGGAGTGCGGGTGCTAGCGGCGAGCAGTTCTTC	-	TRBV30	TRBJ2-1	TRBD2
CASSLAGDYGYNEQFF	TGTGCCAGCAGTTTAGCAGGGGATTATGGCTACAATGAGCAGTTCTTC	once	TRBV28	TRBJ2-1	-
CAISEPGDRADFYGYTF	TGTGCCATCAGTGAGCCAGGAGACAGGGCGGACTTCTATGGCTACACCTTC	once	TRBV10-3	TRBJ1-2	TRBD1
CASSLNTGAGYTF	TGTGCCAGCAGCCTAAATACAGGGGCTGGCTACACCTTC	-	TRBV7-9	TRBJ1-2	TRBD1
CASRGSGASYNEQFF	TGTGCCAGCAGGGGTAGCGGAGCAAGCTACAATGAGCAGTTCTTC	-	TRBV9	TRBJ2-1	-
CASSGLAGALTGELFF	TGTGCCAGCTCGGGACTAGCGGGGGCCCTCACCGGGGAGCTGTTTTTT	-	TRBV18	TRBJ2-2	TRBD2
CASRGAGEKLFF	TGTGCCAGCAGAGGGGCAGGTGAAAAACTGTTTTTT	-	TRBV28	TRBJ1-4	-
CASKVTGARAEAFF	TGTGCCAGTAAAGTGACAGGGGCGAGGGCTGAAGCTTTCTTT	once	TRBV19	TRBJ1-1	TRBD1
CASSYRDRVQYEQYF	TGTGCCAGCAGCTACCGGGACAGGGTCCAGTACGAGCAGTACTTC	-	TRBV5-6	TRBJ2-7	TRBD1
CASSKEVNRVNTEAFF	TGTGCCAGCAGCAAAGAGGTTAACAGGGTGAACACTGAAGCTTTCTTT	once	TRBV21-1	TRBJ1-1	-
CASRFSGENTGELFF	TGTGCCAGCAGATTTAGCGGGGAGAACACCGGGGAGCTGTTTTTT	-	TRBV5-5	TRBJ2-2	TRBD2
CASSLRKGQGGTDTQYF	TGTGCCAGTAGCCTCAGAAAAGGACAGGGTGGCACAGATACGCAGTATTTT	-	TRBV19	TRBJ2-3	TRBD1
CASGRLAGALDTQYF	TGCGCCAGCGGCAGACTAGCGGGAGCATTGGATACGCAGTATTTT	-	TRBV5-1	TRBJ2-3	TRBD2
CASSQNRGAVGTGELFF	TGTGCCAGCAGCCAAAACAGGGGGGCCGTTGGCACCGGGGAGCTGTTTTTT	-	TRBV4-2	TRBJ2-2	TRBD1